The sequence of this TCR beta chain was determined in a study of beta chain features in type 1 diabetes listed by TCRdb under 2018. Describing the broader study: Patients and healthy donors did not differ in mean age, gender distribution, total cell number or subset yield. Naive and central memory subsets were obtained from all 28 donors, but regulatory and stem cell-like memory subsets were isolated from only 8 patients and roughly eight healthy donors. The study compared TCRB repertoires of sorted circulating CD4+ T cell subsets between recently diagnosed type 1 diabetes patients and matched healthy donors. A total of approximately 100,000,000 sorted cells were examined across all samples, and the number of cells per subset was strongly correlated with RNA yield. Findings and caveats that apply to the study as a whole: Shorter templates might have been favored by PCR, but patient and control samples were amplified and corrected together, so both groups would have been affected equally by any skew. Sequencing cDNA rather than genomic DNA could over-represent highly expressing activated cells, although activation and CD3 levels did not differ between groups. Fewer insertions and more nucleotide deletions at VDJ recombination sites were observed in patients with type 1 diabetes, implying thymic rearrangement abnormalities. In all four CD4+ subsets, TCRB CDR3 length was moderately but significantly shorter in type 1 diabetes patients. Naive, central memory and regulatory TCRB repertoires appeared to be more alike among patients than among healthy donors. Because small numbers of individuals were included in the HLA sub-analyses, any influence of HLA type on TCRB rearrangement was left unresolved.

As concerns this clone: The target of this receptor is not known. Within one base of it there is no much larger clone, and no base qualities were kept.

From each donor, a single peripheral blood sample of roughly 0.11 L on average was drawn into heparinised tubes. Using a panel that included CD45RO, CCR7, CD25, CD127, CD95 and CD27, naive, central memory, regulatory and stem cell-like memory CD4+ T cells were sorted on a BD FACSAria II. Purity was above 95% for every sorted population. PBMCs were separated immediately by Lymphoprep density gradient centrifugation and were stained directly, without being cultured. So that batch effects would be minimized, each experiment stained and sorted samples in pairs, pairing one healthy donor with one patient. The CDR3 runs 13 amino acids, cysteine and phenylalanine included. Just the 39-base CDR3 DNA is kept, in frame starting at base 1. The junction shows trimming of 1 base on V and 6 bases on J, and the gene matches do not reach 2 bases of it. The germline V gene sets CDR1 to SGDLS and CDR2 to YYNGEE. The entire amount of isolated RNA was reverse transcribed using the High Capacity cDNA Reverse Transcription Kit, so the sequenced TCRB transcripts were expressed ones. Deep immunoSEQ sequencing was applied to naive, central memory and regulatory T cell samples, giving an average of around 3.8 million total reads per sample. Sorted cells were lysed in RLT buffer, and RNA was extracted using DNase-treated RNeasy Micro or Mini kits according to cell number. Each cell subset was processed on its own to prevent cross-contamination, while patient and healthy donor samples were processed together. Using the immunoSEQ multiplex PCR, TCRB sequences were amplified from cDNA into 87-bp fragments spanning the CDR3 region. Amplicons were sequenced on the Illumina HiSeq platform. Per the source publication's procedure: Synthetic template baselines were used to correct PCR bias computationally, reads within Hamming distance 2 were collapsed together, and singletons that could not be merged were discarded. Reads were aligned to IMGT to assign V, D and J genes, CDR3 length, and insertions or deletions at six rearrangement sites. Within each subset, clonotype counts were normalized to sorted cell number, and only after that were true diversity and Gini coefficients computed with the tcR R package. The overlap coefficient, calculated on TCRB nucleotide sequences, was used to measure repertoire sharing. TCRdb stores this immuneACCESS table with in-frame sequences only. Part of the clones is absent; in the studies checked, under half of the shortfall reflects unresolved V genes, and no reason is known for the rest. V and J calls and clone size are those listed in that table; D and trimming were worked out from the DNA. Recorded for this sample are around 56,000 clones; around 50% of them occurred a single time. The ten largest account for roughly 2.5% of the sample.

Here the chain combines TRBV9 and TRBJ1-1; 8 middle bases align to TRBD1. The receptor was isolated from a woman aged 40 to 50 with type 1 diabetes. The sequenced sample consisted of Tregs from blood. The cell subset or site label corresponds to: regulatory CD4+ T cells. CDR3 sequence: CASSVQGAAEAFF. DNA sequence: TGTGCCAGCAGCGTACAGGGGGCTGCTGAAGCTTTCTTT.